These T cell receptor beta chains were read from a single sample in a study of TIL therapy for anti-PD-1-resistant metastatic lung cancer. Some clones are missing from TCRdb's copy, which holds only in-frame ones; the method was immunoSEQ multiplex PCR. The sample lists tens of thousands of clones; under 75% were seen once. The material was blood, obtained at baseline. These receptors were taken from a person aged 25 to 85 with non-small cell lung cancer. Each CDR3 is given with its conserved first and last residue. D genes are given only for firm matches. For some rows the clone size is stated as once, few or many, or as a class when expanded; others skip it.

J: TRBJ2-5
D: TRBD2
V: TRBV29-1
size: .
DNA: TGCAGCGTAGAAAGCGGGAGTGGGCAAGAGACCCAGTACTTC
CDR3: CSVESGSGQETQYF

J: TRBJ2-5
D: .
V: TRBV9
size: .
DNA: TGTGCCAGCAACAGAGACGGCAACCAAGAGACCCAGTACTTC
CDR3: CASNRDGNQETQYF

J: TRBJ2-7
D: TRBD2
V: TRBV6-1
size: few
DNA: TGTGCCAGCAGCCGGACTAGCGGTGCCTACGAGCAGTACTTC
CDR3: CASSRTSGAYEQYF

J: TRBJ2-3
D: TRBD2
V: TRBV9
size: .
DNA: TGTGCCAGCAGCGATTTAGCGGGAGGGCCTAGCACAGATACGCAGTATTTT
CDR3: CASSDLAGGPSTDTQYF

J: TRBJ2-5
D: .
V: TRBV5-1
size: .
DNA: TGCGCCAGCAGCTTGGACCCCACAGAGACCCAGTACTTC
CDR3: CASSLDPTETQYF

J: TRBJ1-5
D: .
V: TRBV6-1
size: few
DNA: TGTGCCAGCAGTGAAGGGGGCTGGGCAGAACAGCCCCAGCATTTT
CDR3: CASSEGGWAEQPQHF

J: TRBJ1-5
D: TRBD1
V: TRBV28
size: .
DNA: TGTGCCACCGAGATACGGGACAGGCGAAATCAGCCCCAGCATTTT
CDR3: CATEIRDRRNQPQHF

J: TRBJ2-1
D: TRBD2
V: TRBV29-1
size: .
DNA: TGCAGCGTTGACCAGCCGGGAGGGTCTTACAATGAGCAGTTCTTC
CDR3: CSVDQPGGSYNEQFF

J: TRBJ1-4
D: .
V: TRBV15
size: .
DNA: TGTGCCACCAGCGGAAGACAGGCCCCAACTAATGAAAAACTGTTTTTT
CDR3: CATSGRQAPTNEKLFF

J: TRBJ2-1
D: .
V: TRBV7-9
size: .
DNA: TGTGCCAGCAGTTCGAGGGGAAGCTCCTACAATGAGCAGTTCTTC
CDR3: CASSSRGSSYNEQFF

J: TRBJ2-3
D: TRBD2
V: TRBV4-1
size: few
DNA: TGCGCCAGCAGCAACCTACTAGCGGGAGGGAAGGATACGCAGTATTTT
CDR3: CASSNLLAGGKDTQYF

J: TRBJ2-7
D: .
V: TRBV29-1
size: .
DNA: TGCAGCGCCAGGCGGGGACAGCCTCCTTACGAGCAGTACTTC
CDR3: CSARRGQPPYEQYF

J: TRBJ2-1
D: TRBD2
V: TRBV6-1
size: .
DNA: TGTGCCAGCATAAGCTCGCGGGGGGCCTACAATGAGCAGTTCTTC
CDR3: CASISSRGAYNEQFF

J: TRBJ1-6
D: .
V: TRBV2
size: .
DNA: TGTGCCAGCCTGAGGACTGAAGGACCACCCCTCCACTTT
CDR3: CASLRTEGPPLHF

J: TRBJ2-1
D: TRBD2
V: TRBV2
size: .
DNA: TGTGCCAGCAGTCGGCGGGAGGGAGAGCGGAATGAGCAGTTCTTC
CDR3: CASSRREGERNEQFF

J: TRBJ2-3
D: TRBD2
V: TRBV18
size: .
DNA: TGTGCCAGCTCACCACCGGGGAGGGCAGATACGCAGTATTTT
CDR3: CASSPPGRADTQYF

J: TRBJ1-3
D: TRBD1
V: TRBV5-6
size: .
DNA: TGTGCCAGCAGCTGGAGACAGGGGAAATGGGCTGGAAACACCATATATTTT
CDR3: CASSWRQGKWAGNTIYF

J: TRBJ1-4
D: .
V: TRBV28
size: .
DNA: TGTGCCAGCAGTTTAGGTTTAATGGGGAAGAATGAAAAACTGTTTTTT
CDR3: CASSLGLMGKNEKLFF

J: TRBJ1-4
D: .
V: TRBV27
size: .
DNA: TGTGCCAGCAGTCACCAAACGGGAGGAGTTGAAAAACTGTTTTTT
CDR3: CASSHQTGGVEKLFF

J: TRBJ1-1
D: TRBD1
V: TRBV11-3
size: .
DNA: TGTGCCAGCAGCTCTGGACAGGGTTCGGACACTGAAGCTTTCTTT
CDR3: CASSSGQGSDTEAFF

J: TRBJ1-5
D: .
V: TRBV30
size: few
DNA: TGTGCCTGGACTACAGGGTACAATCAGCCCCAGCATTTT
CDR3: CAWTTGYNQPQHF

J: TRBJ1-6
D: .
V: TRBV27
size: few
DNA: TGTGCCAGCAGTTTCCCGGATTCACCCCTCCACTTT
CDR3: CASSFPDSPLHF

J: TRBJ1-1
D: .
V: TRBV5-5
size: .
DNA: TGTGCCAGCAGCAACCAGGGGTCCACTGAAGCTTTCTTT
CDR3: CASSNQGSTEAFF

J: TRBJ2-7
D: .
V: TRBV21-1
size: few
DNA: TGTGCCAGCAGCAAAGCCAGGGGGCCACACTTGGACTACGAGCAGTACTTC
CDR3: CASSKARGPHLDYEQYF

J: TRBJ1-5
D: .
V: TRBV19
size: .
DNA: TGTGCCAGTATTGGGGGCAGGGATAGCAATCAGCCCCAGCATTTT
CDR3: CASIGGRDSNQPQHF

J: TRBJ1-2
D: .
V: TRBV29-1
size: .
DNA: TGCAGCGTTGAAGACCCGACAGACGAAGTCTATGGCTACACCTTC
CDR3: CSVEDPTDEVYGYTF

J: TRBJ2-1
D: .
V: TRBV7-9
size: .
DNA: TGTGCCAGCAGCCGCGCCTCCTACAATGAGCAGTTCTTC
CDR3: CASSRASYNEQFF

J: TRBJ2-2
D: TRBD2
V: TRBV7-3
size: few
DNA: TGTGCCAGCAGCTTAACGTCGACTAGCGGGAGGCTGAACACCGGGGAGCTGTTTTTT
CDR3: CASSLTSTSGRLNTGELFF

J: TRBJ2-5
D: TRBD1
V: TRBV29-1
size: .
DNA: TGCAGCGTGCCCGCCGGACAGGGGGCCCGGAAGACCCAGTACTTC
CDR3: CSVPAGQGARKTQYF

J: TRBJ1-2
D: .
V: TRBV15
size: .
DNA: TGTGCCACCAGCAGGGAGTGGGGGGATGGCTATGGCTACACCTTC
CDR3: CATSREWGDGYGYTF

J: TRBJ1-6
D: .
V: TRBV6-5
size: .
DNA: TGTGCCAGCAGGAACAATTCACCCCTCCACTTT
CDR3: CASRNNSPLHF

J: TRBJ2-3
D: .
V: TRBV29-1
size: .
DNA: TGCAGCGTTGGGGGGCCCGATACGCAGTATTTT
CDR3: CSVGGPDTQYF

J: TRBJ2-5
D: TRBD1
V: TRBV15
size: .
DNA: TGTGCCACCAGCAGAGACAGCAGTAGAGGGACAGGAACAAAAGAGACCCAGTACTTC
CDR3: CATSRDSSRGTGTKETQYF

J: TRBJ2-5
D: TRBD2
V: TRBV6-1
size: .
DNA: TGTGCCAGCAGTGAACTAGCGGGGGCCCAAGAGACCCAGTACTTC
CDR3: CASSELAGAQETQYF

J: TRBJ1-2
D: .
V: TRBV5-1
size: .
DNA: TGCGCCAGCTGGTGGGGGGTTGAGAGGAGCGGGCTTAATGGCTACACCTTC
CDR3: CASWWGVERSGLNGYTF

J: TRBJ2-5
D: .
V: TRBV5-6
size: .
DNA: TGTGCCAGCAGCGAGACCCCCCGGGAGACCCAGTACTTC
CDR3: CASSETPRETQYF

J: TRBJ1-3
D: .
V: TRBV7-2
size: .
DNA: TGTGCCAGCAGCTTATGGGGGCCGGACCTAAGCTCTGGAAACACCATATATTTT
CDR3: CASSLWGPDLSSGNTIYF

J: TRBJ1-2
D: .
V: TRBV30
size: .
DNA: TGTGCCTGGAGTCTAGACTACTACTATGGCTACACCTTC
CDR3: CAWSLDYYYGYTF

J: TRBJ2-5
D: .
V: TRBV5-4
size: .
DNA: TGTGCCAGCAGCTTGGGGTCAGGCACACAAGAGACCCAGTACTTC
CDR3: CASSLGSGTQETQYF

J: TRBJ1-4
D: .
V: TRBV5-1
size: .
DNA: TGCGCCAGCAGTCAGGGCTCAGGCGGTAATGAAAAACTGTTTTTT
CDR3: CASSQGSGGNEKLFF

J: TRBJ2-1
D: .
V: TRBV25-1
size: .
DNA: TGTGCCAGTCATCCGGGCGGGGTAGCGTGGTTCTTC
CDR3: CASHPGGVAWFF

J: TRBJ2-1
D: TRBD2
V: TRBV5-1
size: .
DNA: TGCGCCAGCAGCCAGAAAGCGGGGACCGCTGCCTACAATGAGCAGTTCTTC
CDR3: CASSQKAGTAAYNEQFF

J: TRBJ2-5
D: .
V: TRBV15
size: .
DNA: TGTGCCACCAGCAGTCCCGGGTATGAGACCCAGTACTTC
CDR3: CATSSPGYETQYF

J: TRBJ1-1
D: .
V: TRBV13
size: once
DNA: TGTGCCAGCAGCTTCCGGGCAGGCTGGGGGGAAGGCTATAGCACTGAAGCTTTCTTT
CDR3: CASSFRAGWGEGYSTEAFF

J: TRBJ2-7
D: TRBD2
V: TRBV25-1
size: .
DNA: TGTGCCGGCAGTTCAATAGCGGGGGGCTCCTACGAGCAGTACTTC
CDR3: CAGSSIAGGSYEQYF

J: TRBJ1-1
D: .
V: TRBV6-5
size: .
DNA: TGTGCCAGCCTCCGGGGTACTGAAGCTTTCTTT
CDR3: CASLRGTEAFF

J: TRBJ2-2
D: TRBD2
V: TRBV7-3
size: medium-sized
DNA: TGTGCCAGCAGCCCTCGAGGTAGCGGGAGTGCTGGGGAGCTGTTTTTT
CDR3: CASSPRGSGSAGELFF

J: TRBJ2-7
D: .
V: TRBV5-1
size: .
DNA: TGCGCCAGCAGCTTATTACCGGGACAAAGGTACGAGCAGTACTTC
CDR3: CASSLLPGQRYEQYF

J: TRBJ2-2
D: .
V: TRBV5-1
size: once
DNA: TGCGCCAGCAGCTCGGCGGTTCTAGCCGGGGAGCTGTTTTTT
CDR3: CASSSAVLAGELFF